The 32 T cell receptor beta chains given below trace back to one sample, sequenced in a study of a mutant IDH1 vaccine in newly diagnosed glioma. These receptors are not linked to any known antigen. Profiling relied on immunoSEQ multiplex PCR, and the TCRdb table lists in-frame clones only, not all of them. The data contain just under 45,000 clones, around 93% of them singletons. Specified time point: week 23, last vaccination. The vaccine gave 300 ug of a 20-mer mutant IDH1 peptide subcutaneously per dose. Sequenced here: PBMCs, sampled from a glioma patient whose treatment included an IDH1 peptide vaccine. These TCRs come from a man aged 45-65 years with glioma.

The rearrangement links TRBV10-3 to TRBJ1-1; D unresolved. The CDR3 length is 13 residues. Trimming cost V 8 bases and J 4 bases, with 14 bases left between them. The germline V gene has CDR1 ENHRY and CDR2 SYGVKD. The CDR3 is CAISALGVTEAFF. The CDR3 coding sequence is TGTGCCATCTCGGCACTTGGGGTCACTGAAGCTTTCTTT.

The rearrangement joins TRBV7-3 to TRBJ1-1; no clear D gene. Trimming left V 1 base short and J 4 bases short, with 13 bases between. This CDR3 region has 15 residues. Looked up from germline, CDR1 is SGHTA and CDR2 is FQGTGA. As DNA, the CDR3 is TGTGCCAGCAGCTTAAAGGCCACGATGGGCACTGAAGCTTTCTTT. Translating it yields CASSLKATMGTEAFF.

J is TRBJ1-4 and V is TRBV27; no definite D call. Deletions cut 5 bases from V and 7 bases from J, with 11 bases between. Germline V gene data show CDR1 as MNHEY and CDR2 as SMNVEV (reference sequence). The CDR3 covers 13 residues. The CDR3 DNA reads TGTGCCAGCAGTGGTAGGATAGGTGAAAAACTGTTTTTT. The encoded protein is CASSGRIGEKLFF.

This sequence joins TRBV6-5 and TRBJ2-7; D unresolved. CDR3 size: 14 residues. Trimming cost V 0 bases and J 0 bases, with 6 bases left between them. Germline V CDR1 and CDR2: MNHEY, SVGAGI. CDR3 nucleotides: TGTGCCAGCAGTTACTCTCCCAACTCCTACGAGCAGTACTTC. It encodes CASSYSPNSYEQYF.

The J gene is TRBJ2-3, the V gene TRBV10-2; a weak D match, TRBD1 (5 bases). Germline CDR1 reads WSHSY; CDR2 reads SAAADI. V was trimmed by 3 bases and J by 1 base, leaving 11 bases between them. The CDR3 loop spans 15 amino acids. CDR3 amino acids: CASSDRFRGTDTQYF. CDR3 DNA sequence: TGCGCCAGCAGTGATCGGTTCAGGGGCACAGATACGCAGTATTTT.

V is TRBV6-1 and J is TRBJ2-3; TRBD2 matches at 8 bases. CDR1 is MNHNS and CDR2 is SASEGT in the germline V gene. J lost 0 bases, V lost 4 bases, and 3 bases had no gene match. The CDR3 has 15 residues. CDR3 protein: CASSGGGRSTDTQYF. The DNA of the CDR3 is TGTGCCAGCAGTGGAGGCGGGAGGAGCACAGATACGCAGTATTTT.

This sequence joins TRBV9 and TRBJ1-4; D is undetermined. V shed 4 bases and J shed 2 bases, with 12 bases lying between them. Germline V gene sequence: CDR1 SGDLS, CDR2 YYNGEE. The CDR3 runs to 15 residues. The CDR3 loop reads CASSPSQRTNEKLFF. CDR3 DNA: TGTGCCAGCAGCCCTAGTCAGAGGACTAATGAAAAACTGTTTTTT.

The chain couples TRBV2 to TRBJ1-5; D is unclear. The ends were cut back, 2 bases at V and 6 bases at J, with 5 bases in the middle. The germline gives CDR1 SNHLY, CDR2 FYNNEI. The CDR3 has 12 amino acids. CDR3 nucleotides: TGTGCCAGCAGTGAAATGAGTCAGCCCCAGCATTTT. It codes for CASSEMSQPQHF.

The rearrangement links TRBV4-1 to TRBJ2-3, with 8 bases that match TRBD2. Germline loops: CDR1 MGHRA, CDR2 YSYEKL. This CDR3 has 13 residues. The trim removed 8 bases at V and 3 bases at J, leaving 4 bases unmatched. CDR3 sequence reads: CASEGGRTDTQYF. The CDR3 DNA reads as TGCGCCAGCGAGGGCGGGAGGACAGATACGCAGTATTTT.

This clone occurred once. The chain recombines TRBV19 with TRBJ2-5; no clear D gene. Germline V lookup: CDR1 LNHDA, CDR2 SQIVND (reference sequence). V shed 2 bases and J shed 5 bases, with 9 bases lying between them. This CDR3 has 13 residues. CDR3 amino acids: CASSIYHGETQYF. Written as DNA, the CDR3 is TGTGCCAGTAGTATATACCACGGGGAGACCCAGTACTTC.

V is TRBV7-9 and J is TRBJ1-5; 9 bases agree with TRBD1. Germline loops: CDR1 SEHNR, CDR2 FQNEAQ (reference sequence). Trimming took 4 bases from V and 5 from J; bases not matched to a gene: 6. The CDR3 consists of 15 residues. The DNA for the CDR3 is TGTGCCAGCAGCTCTGGACAGGGGCCTCATCAGCCCCAGCATTTT. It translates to CASSSGQGPHQPQHF.

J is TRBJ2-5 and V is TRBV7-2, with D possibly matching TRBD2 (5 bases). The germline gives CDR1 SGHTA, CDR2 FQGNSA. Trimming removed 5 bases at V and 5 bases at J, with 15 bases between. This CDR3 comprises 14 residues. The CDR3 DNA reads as TGTGCCAGCAGCCCAGAGGCTAGCCGGGAGACCCAGTACTTC. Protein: CASSPEASRETQYF.

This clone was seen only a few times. The CDR3, as DNA: TGTGCCAGCAGTCGGGCGGGTAATGAAAAACTGTTTTTT. This gives the protein CASSRAGNEKLFF. The chain employs TRBV28 and TRBJ1-4; D gene unclear. Germline V lookup: CDR1 MDHEN, CDR2 SYDVKM. Trimming removed 5 bases at V and 4 bases at J, with 8 bases between. This CDR3 contains 13 residues.

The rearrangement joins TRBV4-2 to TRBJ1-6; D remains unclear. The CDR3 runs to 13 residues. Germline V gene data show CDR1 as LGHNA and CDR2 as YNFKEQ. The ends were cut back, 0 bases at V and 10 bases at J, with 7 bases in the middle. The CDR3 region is CASSQERGSPLHF. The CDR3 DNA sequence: TGTGCCAGCAGCCAAGAACGAGGGTCACCCCTCCACTTT.

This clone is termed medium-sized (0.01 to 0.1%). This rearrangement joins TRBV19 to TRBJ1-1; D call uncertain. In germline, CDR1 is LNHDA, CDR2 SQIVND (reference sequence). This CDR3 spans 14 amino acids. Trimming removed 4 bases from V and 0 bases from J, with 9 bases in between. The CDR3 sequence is CASSKTAMNTEAFF. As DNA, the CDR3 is TGTGCCAGTAGTAAGACTGCCATGAACACTGAAGCTTTCTTT.

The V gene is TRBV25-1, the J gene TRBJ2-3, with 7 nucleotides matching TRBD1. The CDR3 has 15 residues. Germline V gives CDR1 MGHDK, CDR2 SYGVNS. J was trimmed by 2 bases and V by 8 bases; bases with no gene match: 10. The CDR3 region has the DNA TGTGCCAGCGGCCGACAGGGTCTTAACACAGATACGCAGTATTTT. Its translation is CASGRQGLNTDTQYF.

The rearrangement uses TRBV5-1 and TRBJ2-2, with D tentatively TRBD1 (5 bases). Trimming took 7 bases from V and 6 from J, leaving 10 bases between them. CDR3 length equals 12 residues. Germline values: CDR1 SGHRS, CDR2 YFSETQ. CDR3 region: CASGALAGELFF. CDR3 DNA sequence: TGCGCCAGCGGGGCACTGGCCGGGGAGCTGTTTTTT.

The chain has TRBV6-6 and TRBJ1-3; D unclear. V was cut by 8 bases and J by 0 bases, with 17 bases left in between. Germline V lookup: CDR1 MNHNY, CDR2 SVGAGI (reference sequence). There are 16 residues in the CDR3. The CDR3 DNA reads TGTGCCAGCTCCCGAAAGGAGTGGAACTCTGGAAACACCATATATTTT. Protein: CASSRKEWNSGNTIYF.

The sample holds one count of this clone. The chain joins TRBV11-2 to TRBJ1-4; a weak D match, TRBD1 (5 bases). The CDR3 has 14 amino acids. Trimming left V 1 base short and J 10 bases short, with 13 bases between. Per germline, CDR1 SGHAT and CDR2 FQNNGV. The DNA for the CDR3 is TGTGCCAGCAGCTTAGGCCAGGGCATTGGAAAACTGTTTTTT. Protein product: CASSLGQGIGKLFF.

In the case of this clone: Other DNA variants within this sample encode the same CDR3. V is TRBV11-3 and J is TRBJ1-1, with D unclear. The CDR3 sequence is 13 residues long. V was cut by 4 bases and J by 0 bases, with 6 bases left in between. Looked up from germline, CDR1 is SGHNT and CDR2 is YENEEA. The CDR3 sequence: CASSSNMNTEAFF. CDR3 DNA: TGTGCCAGCAGCTCCAACATGAACACTGAAGCTTTCTTT.

DNA of the CDR3: TGTGCCTGGGAAAAAGCGGCTAGCACAGATACGCAGTATTTT. Its protein product is CAWEKAASTDTQYF. V gene TRBV30 combines with J gene TRBJ2-3; D may be TRBD2 (5 bases). The CDR3 has 14 residues. Germline CDR1 is GTSNPN and CDR2 is SVGIG (reference sequence). Trimming took 5 bases from V and 0 from J, leaving 12 bases between them.

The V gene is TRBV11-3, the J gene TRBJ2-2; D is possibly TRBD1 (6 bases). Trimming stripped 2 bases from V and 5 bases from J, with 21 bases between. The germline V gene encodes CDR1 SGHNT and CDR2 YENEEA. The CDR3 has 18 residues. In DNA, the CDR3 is TGTGCCAGCAGCTTAATGGGTGGGGGCCTCGCAGGGACCGGGGAGCTGTTTTTT. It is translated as CASSLMGGGLAGTGELFF.

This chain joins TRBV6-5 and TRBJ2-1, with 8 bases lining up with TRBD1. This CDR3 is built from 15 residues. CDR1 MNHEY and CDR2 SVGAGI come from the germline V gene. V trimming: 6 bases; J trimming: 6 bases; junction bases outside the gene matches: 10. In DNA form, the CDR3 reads TGTGCCAGCAGATCCGACAGGGGTCGTTTCAATGAGCAGTTCTTC. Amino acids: CASRSDRGRFNEQFF.

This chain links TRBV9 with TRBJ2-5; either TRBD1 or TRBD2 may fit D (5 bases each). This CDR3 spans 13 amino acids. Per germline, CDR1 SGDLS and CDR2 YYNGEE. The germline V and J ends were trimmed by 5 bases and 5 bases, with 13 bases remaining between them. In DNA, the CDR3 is TGTGCCAGCAGGTCTCAGGGAGCCGAGACCCAGTACTTC. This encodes CASRSQGAETQYF.

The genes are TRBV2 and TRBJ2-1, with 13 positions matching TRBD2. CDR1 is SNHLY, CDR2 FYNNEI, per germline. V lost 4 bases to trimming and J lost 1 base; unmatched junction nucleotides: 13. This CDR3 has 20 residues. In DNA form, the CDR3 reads TGTGCCAGCAGTGCGCCCGGTAGGACTAGCGGGAGAGGGTCCTACAATGAGCAGTTCTTC. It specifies CASSAPGRTSGRGSYNEQFF.

This CDR3 reads CARSGTKRGHEQYF. The CDR3 coding sequence is TGTGCCAGGAGCGGGACCAAGCGAGGGCACGAGCAGTACTTC. The chain uses TRBV19 and TRBJ2-7; 7 nucleotides line up with TRBD2. This CDR3 is built from 14 residues. Germline V CDR1 and CDR2: LNHDA, SQIVND (reference sequence). V gave up 9 bases and J gave up 5 bases; unmatched junction bases: 13.

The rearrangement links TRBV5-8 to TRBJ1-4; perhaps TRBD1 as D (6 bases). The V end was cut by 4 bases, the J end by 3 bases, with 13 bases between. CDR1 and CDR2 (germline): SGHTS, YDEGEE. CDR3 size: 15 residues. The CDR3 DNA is TGTGCCAGCAGCCCACGAGGGGGTCCTAATGAAAAACTGTTTTTT. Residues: CASSPRGGPNEKLFF.

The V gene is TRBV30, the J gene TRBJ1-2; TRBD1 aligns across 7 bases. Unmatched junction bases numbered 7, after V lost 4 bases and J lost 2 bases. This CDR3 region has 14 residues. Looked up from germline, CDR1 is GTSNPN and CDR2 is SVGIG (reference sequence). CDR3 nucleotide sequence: TGTGCCTGGATAAAACGGGACAGCAACTATGGCTACACCTTC. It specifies CAWIKRDSNYGYTF. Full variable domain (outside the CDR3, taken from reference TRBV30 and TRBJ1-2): SQTIHQWPATLVQPVGSPLSLECTVEGTSNPNLYWYRQAAGRGLQLLFYSVGIGQISSEVPQNLSASRPQDRQFILSSKKLLLSDSGFYLCAWIKRDSNYGYTFGSGTRLTVV.

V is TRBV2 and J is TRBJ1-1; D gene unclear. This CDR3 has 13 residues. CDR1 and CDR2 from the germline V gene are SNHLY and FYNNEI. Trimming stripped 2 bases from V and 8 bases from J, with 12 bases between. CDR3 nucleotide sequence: TGTGCCAGCAGTGAAAGAAGGCAGAACGAAGCTTTCTTT. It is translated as CASSERRQNEAFF.

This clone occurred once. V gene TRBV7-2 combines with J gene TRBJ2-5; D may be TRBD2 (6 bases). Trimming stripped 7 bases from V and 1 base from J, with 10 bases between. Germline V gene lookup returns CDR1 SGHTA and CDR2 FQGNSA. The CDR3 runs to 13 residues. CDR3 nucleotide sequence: TGTGCCAGCACTTTACTAGCCCAAGAGACCCAGTACTTC. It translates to CASTLLAQETQYF.

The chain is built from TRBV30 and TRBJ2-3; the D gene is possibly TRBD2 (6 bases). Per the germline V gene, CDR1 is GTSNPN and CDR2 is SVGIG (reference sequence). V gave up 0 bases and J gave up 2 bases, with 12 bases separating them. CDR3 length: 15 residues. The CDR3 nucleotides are TGTGCCTGGAGTGTCTCGGGACTGAACACAGATACGCAGTATTTT. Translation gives CAWSVSGLNTDTQYF.

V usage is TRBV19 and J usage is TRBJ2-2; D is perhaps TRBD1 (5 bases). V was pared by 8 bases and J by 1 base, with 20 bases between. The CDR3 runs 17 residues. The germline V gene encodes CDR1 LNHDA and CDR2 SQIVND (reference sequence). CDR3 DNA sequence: TGTGCCAGTGGGCGGCAGGGATCGCGAAAGAACACCGGGGAGCTGTTTTTT. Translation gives CASGRQGSRKNTGELFF.